Listed below are T cell receptor beta chains from one sample, sequenced in a study of blood T cells in healthy people across ages. TCRdb used MiXCR to reprocess the 5' RACE reads, holding one entry per CDR3 protein. Among approximately 2,000,000 distinct CDR3 sequences listed, about two fifths were seen once. Input material: blood. These TCRs come from a human donor in good health. Each CDR3 is given with its conserved first and last residue. D genes are given only for firm matches. Size is omitted from some rows. Given values are once, few, many or a class for expanded clones.

clone size	J gene	V gene	D gene	CDR3 protein	CDR3 DNA
.	TRBJ2-5	TRBV20-1	.	CSATPGLPREETQYF	TGCAGTGCAACCCCGGGACTCCCCAGGGAAGAGACCCAGTACTTC
.	TRBJ2-1	TRBV4-3	.	CASSQDAGAYYNEQFF	TGCGCCAGCAGCCAAGACGCGGGGGCCTATTACAATGAGCAGTTCTTC
many	TRBJ1-1	TRBV29-1	.	CSVVAAANPQGSAFF	TGCAGCGTTGTTGCGGCAGCGAATCCCCAGGGGTCAGCTTTCTTT
.	TRBJ1-2	TRBV29-1	.	CSVGTVIPYGYTF	TGCAGCGTTGGGACAGTGATTCCTTATGGCTACACCTTC
.	TRBJ1-5	TRBV7-9	.	CASSLGAGWNQPQHF	TGTGCCAGCAGCTTAGGGGCAGGGTGGAATCAGCCCCAGCATTTT
few	TRBJ2-6	TRBV7-2	TRBD1	CASSSRDRGSGANVLTF	TGTGCCAGCAGCTCGCGGGACAGGGGCTCTGGGGCCAACGTCCTGACTTTC
.	TRBJ1-1	TRBV6-5	.	CASSYSRSGTEAFF	TGTGCCAGCAGTTACTCCCGCAGTGGCACTGAAGCTTTCTTT
few	TRBJ1-5	TRBV2	TRBD1	CASRFRTGQPQHF	TGTGCCAGCAGGTTTAGGACAGGCCAGCCCCAGCATTTT
few	TRBJ2-5	TRBV7-2	.	CASSLVVSKGETQYF	TGTGCCAGCAGCTTAGTTGTCAGCAAAGGGGAGACCCAGTACTTC
.	TRBJ2-5	TRBV7-8	TRBD2	CASSFPGREAEETQYF	TGTGCCAGCAGCTTTCCGGGACGGGAGGCGGAGGAGACCCAGTACTTC
.	TRBJ1-1	TRBV7-2	TRBD1	CASSLGGTGVRYTEAFF	TGTGCCAGCAGCTTAGGAGGGACAGGGGTACGGTACACTGAAGCTTTCTTT
.	TRBJ1-1	TRBV24-1	TRBD1	CATSETGANTEAFF	TGTGCCACCAGTGAGACAGGGGCAAACACTGAAGCTTTCTTT
.	TRBJ1-5	TRBV4-3	.	CASSQGSEQPQHF	TGCGCCAGCAGCCAGGGTTCGGAACAGCCCCAGCATTTT
.	TRBJ2-5	TRBV5-4	TRBD1	CASSLVDRDQETQYF	TGTGCCAGCAGCTTGGTGGACAGGGACCAAGAGACCCAGTACTTC
.	TRBJ1-1	TRBV6-5	.	CASSPRLVNTEAFF	TGTGCCAGCAGCCCGAGGCTTGTCAACACTGAAGCTTTCTTT
few	TRBJ2-7	TRBV29-1	TRBD1	CSVEVRQGEDYEQYF	TGCAGCGTTGAAGTCCGACAGGGAGAGGACTACGAGCAGTACTTC
few	TRBJ2-5	TRBV7-3	TRBD1	CASSLTNTGGETQYF	TGTGCCAGCAGCTTAACTAACACAGGGGGAGAGACCCAGTACTTC
.	TRBJ1-2	TRBV20-1	.	CSARTSGDSIYGYTF	TGCAGTGCTAGAACGTCCGGGGACTCCATCTATGGCTACACCTTC
few	TRBJ2-5	TRBV5-1	TRBD2	CASSPGTSWETQYF	TGCGCCAGCAGCCCCGGGACTAGCTGGGAGACCCAGTACTTC
.	TRBJ2-1	TRBV24-1	.	CAASGGNYNEQFF	TGTGCCGCCAGTGGAGGGAACTACAATGAGCAGTTCTTC